A selection of T cell receptor beta chains follows, all from one sample in a study of T-cell memory formation after mild COVID-19. TCRdb independently ran MiXCR on the 5' RACE reads; one entry per CDR3 protein. The profile shows about half a million distinct CDR3 sequences, 18% of them singletons. The source material was PBMCs or a T cell subset sorted from them (not recorded which). These receptors were obtained from an adult woman who had mild COVID-19 (a few samples of this study predate the infection). Cell type and time point are not known. Both conserved end residues are part of each CDR3. A D gene is named only where the DNA matches it firmly. The size of a clone is reported for some rows only, either as once, few or many, or as a class for expanded clones.

>.|TRBV11-3|TRBJ2-1|TRBD2
CASSLDQLAGNEQFF
TGTGCCAGCAGCTTAGATCAACTAGCGGGCAATGAGCAGTTCTTC
>few|TRBV2|TRBJ1-5|.
CASSEEVNQPQHF
TGTGCCAGCAGTGAAGAGGTCAATCAGCCCCAGCATTTT
>.|TRBV6-5|TRBJ2-7|.
CASSYGLLLEQYF
TGTGCCAGCAGTTACGGACTACTACTCGAGCAGTACTTC
>.|TRBV7-9|TRBJ2-7|.
CASSLARLDFPYEQYF
TGTGCCAGCAGCTTAGCGCGGCTAGACTTCCCCTACGAGCAGTACTTC
>.|TRBV24-1|TRBJ2-2|.
CATSGLGVTGELFF
TGTGCCACCAGTGGCCTGGGGGTGACCGGGGAGCTGTTTTTT
>few|TRBV6-4|TRBJ2-3|.
CASREDGASTDTQYF
TGTGCCAGCAGAGAGGACGGGGCAAGCACAGATACGCAGTATTTT
>.|TRBV9|TRBJ2-1|TRBD2
CASSPRGGVGNEQFF
TGTGCCAGCAGCCCCCGTGGGGGGGTTGGCAATGAGCAGTTCTTC
>few|TRBV9|TRBJ2-1|.
CASSPRQHEQFF
TGTGCCAGCAGCCCCCGGCAACATGAGCAGTTCTTC
>few|TRBV12-3/TRBV12-4|TRBJ1-3|TRBD1
CASSPQGAQSGNTIYF
TGTGCCAGCAGCCCACAGGGGGCGCAGAGTGGAAACACCATATATTTT
>.|TRBV7-6|TRBJ2-2|TRBD1
CASSSGQGKTGELFF
TGTGCCAGCAGCTCAGGACAGGGAAAAACCGGGGAGCTGTTTTTT
>.|TRBV7-3|TRBJ2-5|TRBD1
CASSSKDRGETQYF
TGTGCCAGCAGCTCCAAGGACAGGGGAGAGACCCAGTACTTC
>.|TRBV4-2|TRBJ2-1|TRBD2
CASSQVGAGELVNEQFF
TGTGCCAGCAGCCAAGTCGGAGCGGGAGAATTGGTCAATGAGCAGTTCTTC
>many|TRBV5-6|TRBJ2-3|.
CASRLTVSTDTQYF
TGTGCCAGCAGACTGACAGTGAGCACAGATACGCAGTATTTT
>few|TRBV7-9|TRBJ2-6|.
CASSLAAGTLLSGANVLTF
TGTGCCAGCAGCTTAGCGGCCGGGACACTCCTCTCTGGGGCCAACGTCCTGACTTTC
>.|TRBV25-1|TRBJ1-5|.
CASSEGSWTNSNQPQHF
TGTGCCAGCAGTGAAGGAAGTTGGACCAACTCCAATCAGCCCCAGCATTTT
>.|TRBV21-1|TRBJ1-5|.
CASVGQGLQPQHF
TGTGCCAGCGTGGGACAGGGGCTTCAGCCCCAGCATTTT
>.|TRBV6-5|TRBJ1-3|.
CASTGAAYSGNTIYF
TGTGCCAGCACGGGGGCAGCTTACTCTGGAAACACCATATATTTT
>many|TRBV5-1|TRBJ2-3|TRBD1
CASSPWDRGPADTQYF
TGCGCCAGCAGCCCCTGGGACAGGGGGCCCGCGGATACGCAGTATTTT
>.|TRBV10-3|TRBJ2-3|TRBD2
CAISASGGPTDTQYF
TGTGCCATCAGTGCGTCGGGAGGGCCAACAGATACGCAGTATTTT
>few|TRBV20-1|TRBJ2-1|TRBD2
CSAFDSGTSGYNEQFF
TGCAGTGCTTTCGATTCCGGGACTAGCGGTTACAATGAGCAGTTCTTC
>.|TRBV27|TRBJ1-6|.
CASSFAVTNSPLHF
TGTGCCAGCAGTTTCGCAGTTACTAATTCACCCCTCCACTTT
>many|TRBV10-3|TRBJ1-2|.
CAISDSGNYGYTF
TGTGCCATCAGTGATTCGGGGAACTATGGCTACACCTTC
>few|TRBV4-2|TRBJ1-1|TRBD1
CASSQRQGTGEAFF
TGTGCCAGCAGCCAACGACAGGGAACTGGTGAAGCTTTCTTT
>.|TRBV7-2|TRBJ2-1|.
CASSLDLGLNEQFF
TGTGCCAGCAGCTTAGACCTAGGTCTAAATGAGCAGTTCTTC
>once|TRBV6-4|TRBJ2-3|TRBD1
CASSDRGLTDTQYF
TGTGCCAGCAGTGACAGGGGGCTCACAGATACGCAGTATTTT
>.|TRBV7-9|TRBJ1-2|.
CASSRLGGSGYTF
TGTGCCAGCAGCCGCCTGGGGGGATCTGGCTACACCTTC
>few|TRBV19|TRBJ2-1|.
CASSIGQVAGYNEQFF
TGTGCCAGTAGTATTGGGCAGGTAGCTGGGTACAATGAGCAGTTCTTC
>few|TRBV5-5|TRBJ2-2|.
CASSLEIGELFF
TGTGCCAGCAGCTTGGAGATCGGGGAGCTGTTTTTT
>few|TRBV11-2|TRBJ2-3|TRBD2
CASSTSGGRADTQYF
TGTGCCAGCAGTACTAGCGGGGGGCGTGCAGATACGCAGTATTTT
>few|TRBV9|TRBJ2-1|TRBD2
CASSVGNSGGLQFF
TGTGCCAGCAGCGTAGGTAATAGCGGGGGGCTACAGTTCTTC